This T cell receptor (beta chain) was retrieved from a study of blood T cell repertoires in COVID-19. As for the study in general: Samples representing acute and convalescent COVID-19 were sourced from the United States, Italy and Spain. Sources were T cells, B-cell-depleted T cells, or PBMCs; the material itself was cDNA or gDNA.

Per the original data handling: Quantification of nucleated cells was approximated via reference gene primer amplification. Generated by immunoSEQ multiplex PCR, the TCRdb table keeps only in-frame clones and is missing some. The V and J calls and the clone size are those of that table, but D and trimming were determined from the DNA. The top ten clones hold over 7.5% of a sample with almost 55,000 clones, around 87% of them seen once. This CDR3 has 15 residues. Trimming took 2 bases from V and 5 from J; bases not matched to a gene: 6. Germline V gene sequence: CDR1 MDHEN, CDR2 SYDVKM. The specimen sequenced was peripheral blood. The chain recombines TRBV28 with TRBJ1-5, with 7 bases fitting TRBD1. The receptor comes from a man aged 50-60 years with active COVID-19. CDR3 coding DNA: TGTGCCAGCAGTTTACAGGGGGTGGTTCATCAGCCCCAGCATTTT. This encodes CASSLQGVVHQPQHF.